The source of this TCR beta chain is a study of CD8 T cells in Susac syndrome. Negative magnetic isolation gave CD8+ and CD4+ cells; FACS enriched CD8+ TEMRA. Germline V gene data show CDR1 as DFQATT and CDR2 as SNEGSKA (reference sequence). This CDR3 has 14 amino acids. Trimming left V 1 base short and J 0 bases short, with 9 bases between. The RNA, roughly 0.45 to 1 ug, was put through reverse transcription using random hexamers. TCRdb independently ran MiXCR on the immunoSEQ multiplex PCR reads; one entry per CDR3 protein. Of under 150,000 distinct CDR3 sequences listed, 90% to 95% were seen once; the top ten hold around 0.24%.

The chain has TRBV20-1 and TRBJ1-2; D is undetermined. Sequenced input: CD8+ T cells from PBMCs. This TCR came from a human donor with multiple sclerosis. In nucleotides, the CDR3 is TGCAGTGCTAGAGTTGCCGGAGCTAACTATGGCTACACCTTC. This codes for CSARVAGANYGYTF.